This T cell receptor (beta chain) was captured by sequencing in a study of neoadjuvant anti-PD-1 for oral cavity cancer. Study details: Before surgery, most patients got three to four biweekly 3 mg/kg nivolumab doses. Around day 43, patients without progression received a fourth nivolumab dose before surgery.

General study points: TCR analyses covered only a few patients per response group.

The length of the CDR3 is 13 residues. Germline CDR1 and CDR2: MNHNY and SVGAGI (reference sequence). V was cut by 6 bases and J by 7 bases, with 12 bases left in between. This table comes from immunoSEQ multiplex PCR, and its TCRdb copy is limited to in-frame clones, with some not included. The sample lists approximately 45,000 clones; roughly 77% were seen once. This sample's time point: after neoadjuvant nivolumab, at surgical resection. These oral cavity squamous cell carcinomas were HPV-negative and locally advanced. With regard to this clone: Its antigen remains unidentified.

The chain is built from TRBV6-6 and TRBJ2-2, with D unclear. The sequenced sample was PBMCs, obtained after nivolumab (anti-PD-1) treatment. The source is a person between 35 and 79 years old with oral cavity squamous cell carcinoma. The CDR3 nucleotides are TGTGCCAGCAGCCCCTTGGGCGGCGGGGAGCTGTTTTTT. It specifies CASSPLGGGELFF.